Listed below are T cell receptor beta chains from one sample, sequenced in a study of blood T cell repertoires in COVID-19. Profiling relied on immunoSEQ multiplex PCR, and the TCRdb table lists in-frame clones only, not all of them. Of 350,000 to 450,000 clones detected, 85% appear once; the ten largest clones hold around 3.4%. Material for sequencing was peripheral blood. Receptor source: a woman between 18 and 29 years old with acute or convalescent COVID-19. The CDR3 runs from the conserved cysteine through the conserved F or W. The D gene is left open where the match is weak. Some rows have no size entry. The others give once, few or many, or a class for an expanded clone.

v_call	d_call	j_call	clone_size	cdr3_aa	cdr3_nt
TRBV6-2/TRBV6-3	-	TRBJ1-3	-	CASSPAQRGNTIYF	TGTGCCAGCAGCCCCGCACAACGAGGAAACACCATATATTTT
TRBV28	TRBD1	TRBJ2-1	-	CASSFTSNRGRVNEQFF	TGTGCCAGCAGTTTTACGTCCAACAGGGGGCGCGTCAATGAGCAGTTCTTC
TRBV18	-	TRBJ1-1	-	CASSASSAGNTEAFF	TGTGCCAGCTCTGCATCCTCCGCGGGGAACACTGAAGCTTTCTTT
TRBV6-5	-	TRBJ1-2	few	CASSYSNREGYTF	TGTGCCAGCAGTTACTCGAACAGGGAAGGCTACACCTTC
TRBV18	-	TRBJ2-7	-	CASSPDVRGEQYF	TGTGCCAGCTCTCCCGATGTCAGGGGCGAGCAGTACTTC
TRBV2	TRBD1	TRBJ2-3	few	CASSASGQGFGAAYDTQYF	TGTGCCAGCAGTGCCTCGGGACAGGGCTTCGGGGCGGCCTATGATACGCAGTATTTT
TRBV29-1	TRBD2	TRBJ2-1	-	CSVALGAGGYNEQFF	TGCAGCGTTGCCCTCGGGGCGGGGGGTTACAATGAGCAGTTCTTC
TRBV4-2	TRBD2	TRBJ2-3	-	CASSPSGLAGVNTQYF	TGTGCCAGCAGCCCATCGGGACTAGCGGGAGTTAATACGCAGTATTTT
TRBV28	TRBD2	TRBJ2-1	-	CASKGVGTSGLVEQFF	TGTGCCAGCAAAGGAGTCGGGACTAGCGGGTTGGTGGAGCAGTTCTTC
TRBV5-1	-	TRBJ1-6	many	CASSLSGNWDSPLHF	TGCGCCAGCAGCTTGAGCGGCAACTGGGATTCACCCCTCCACTTT
TRBV15	TRBD2	TRBJ2-7	-	CATTPAGGYEQYF	TGTGCCACCACCCCAGCGGGAGGCTACGAGCAGTACTTC
TRBV5-1	-	TRBJ1-1	-	CASSLGGHANTEAFF	TGCGCCAGCAGCTTGGGTGGACATGCGAACACTGAAGCTTTCTTT
TRBV4-1	-	TRBJ1-6	-	CASSQVDEGENSPLHF	TGCGCCAGCAGCCAAGTGGACGAGGGGGAGAATTCACCCCTCCACTTT
TRBV5-4	TRBD1	TRBJ2-7	-	CASTPHRDSHEQYF	TGTGCCAGCACCCCCCACCGGGACAGCCACGAGCAGTACTTC
TRBV6-1	-	TRBJ2-1	-	CASSAPSGLGDNEQFF	TGTGCCAGCAGTGCCCCCAGCGGACTGGGCGACAATGAGCAGTTCTTC
TRBV10-3	-	TRBJ2-7	-	CAISESKDNEQYF	TGTGCCATCAGTGAGTCGAAAGACAACGAGCAGTACTTC
TRBV3-1/TRBV3-2	TRBD2	TRBJ2-3	-	CASSRGLAELTDTQYF	TGTGCCAGCAGCCGGGGACTAGCGGAGCTGACAGATACGCAGTATTTT
TRBV5-6	-	TRBJ2-7	-	CASSLSVRSDWVYEQYF	TGTGCCAGCAGCTTGAGCGTTAGGTCCGATTGGGTCTACGAGCAGTACTTC
TRBV3-1/TRBV3-2	-	TRBJ2-5	once	CASSQARTSYQETQYF	TGTGCCAGCAGCCAAGCCCGGACTTCGTACCAAGAGACCCAGTACTTC
TRBV5-5	-	TRBJ1-4	-	CASSFPVVTEVFATNEKLFF	TGTGCCAGCAGCTTCCCCGTTGTGACAGAAGTTTTTGCAACTAATGAAAAACTGTTTTTT
TRBV14	TRBD1	TRBJ2-7	-	CASSPSTGVIYEQYF	TGTGCCAGCAGCCCCTCGACAGGGGTGATCTACGAGCAGTACTTC
TRBV14	TRBD1	TRBJ1-5	-	CASSQTGWNQPQHF	TGTGCCAGCAGCCAGACAGGGTGGAATCAGCCCCAGCATTTT
TRBV20-1	-	TRBJ1-6	-	CSASSQRIWDISSPLHF	TGCAGTGCTAGTTCTCAACGAATATGGGACATAAGTTCACCCCTCCACTTT
TRBV18	-	TRBJ2-7	-	CASSPGQVSYEQYF	TGTGCCAGCTCACCAGGCCAGGTTAGCTACGAGCAGTACTTC
TRBV6-1	-	TRBJ1-2	-	CASSELQGKYSYTF	TGTGCCAGCAGTGAATTGCAGGGGAAGTATAGCTACACCTTC
TRBV27	TRBD2	TRBJ2-7	-	CASSFSLRERLYEQYF	TGTGCCAGCAGTTTTAGTCTGCGGGAGAGGTTATACGAGCAGTACTTC
TRBV3-1/TRBV3-2	-	TRBJ2-2	-	CASSQASTVGELFF	TGTGCCAGCAGCCAAGCCTCTACCGTCGGGGAGCTGTTTTTT
TRBV30	-	TRBJ2-7	-	CAWSSFPGGRAREQYF	TGTGCCTGGAGTTCATTCCCCGGGGGGCGGGCTCGGGAGCAGTACTTC
TRBV28	TRBD1	TRBJ1-2	-	CASGDRVGYTF	TGTGCCAGCGGGGACAGGGTTGGCTACACCTTC
TRBV5-4	-	TRBJ1-2	-	CASSLVSGGAYNYGYTF	TGTGCCAGCAGCTTGGTTTCTGGGGGGGCATATAACTATGGCTACACCTTC
TRBV27	-	TRBJ1-1	-	CASSNLFEAFF	TGTGCCAGCAGTAATCTTTTTGAAGCTTTCTTT
TRBV7-9	-	TRBJ1-1	-	CASSLDSGAMNTEAFF	TGTGCCAGCAGCTTAGACAGCGGGGCAATGAACACTGAAGCTTTCTTT
TRBV6-5	-	TRBJ1-2	-	CASLQDYGYTF	TGTGCCAGTTTACAGGACTATGGCTACACCTTC
TRBV9	TRBD1	TRBJ2-7	-	CASSGSPGQGIYEQYF	TGTGCCAGCAGCGGAAGCCCGGGACAGGGGATCTACGAGCAGTACTTC
TRBV11-2	-	TRBJ2-5	-	CASSLDMQAETQYF	TGTGCCAGCAGCTTAGATATGCAGGCAGAGACCCAGTACTTC
TRBV5-1	-	TRBJ1-5	-	CAEKGDSNQPQHF	TGCGCGGAGAAGGGGGATAGCAATCAGCCCCAGCATTTT
TRBV4-2	-	TRBJ2-5	-	CASSRYRRGETQYF	TGTGCCAGCAGCCGATATCGTCGGGGGGAGACCCAGTACTTC
TRBV19	TRBD1	TRBJ1-1	-	CATSDRGIEAFF	TGTGCCACCTCGGACAGGGGAATTGAAGCTTTCTTT
TRBV5-1	-	TRBJ1-1	-	CASSGQGASTEAFF	TGCGCCAGCAGCGGGCAGGGCGCGTCCACTGAAGCTTTCTTT
TRBV2	TRBD1	TRBJ2-3	-	CASRDRSPTDTQYF	TGTGCCAGCAGGGACAGGAGTCCGACAGATACGCAGTATTTT
TRBV18	-	TRBJ1-1	-	CASSHGNTEAFF	TGTGCCAGCTCACACGGGAACACTGAAGCTTTCTTT
TRBV12-3/TRBV12-4	-	TRBJ2-1	-	CASSRYNEQFF	TGTGCCAGCAGCAGATACAATGAGCAGTTCTTC
TRBV30	-	TRBJ2-7	-	CAWSVLTTSNEQYF	TGTGCCTGGAGTGTACTGACAACGAGCAACGAGCAGTACTTC
TRBV5-4	-	TRBJ1-2	-	CASSHDSYYGYTF	TGTGCCAGCAGCCACGACAGCTACTATGGCTACACCTTC
TRBV6-5	-	TRBJ2-7	-	CASRQGQYEQYF	TGTGCCAGCCGTCAGGGGCAATACGAGCAGTACTTC
TRBV3-1/TRBV3-2	TRBD2	TRBJ2-5	once	CASSQTVAGGQETQYF	TGTGCCAGCAGCCAGACCGTAGCGGGAGGGCAAGAGACCCAGTACTTC
TRBV27	TRBD2	TRBJ2-7	-	CASSLSGVGGYEQYF	TGTGCCAGCAGTTTATCGGGGGTGGGAGGGTACGAGCAGTACTTC
TRBV6-5	-	TRBJ1-2	-	CASSTSGSHYGYTF	TGTGCCAGTTCTACTAGCGGGTCCCACTATGGCTACACCTTC
TRBV7-8	-	TRBJ2-2	-	CASLPPGPGELFF	TGTGCCAGCCTGCCACCAGGCCCCGGGGAGCTGTTTTTT
TRBV27	-	TRBJ1-1	-	CASSSQTEAFF	TGTGCCAGCAGCTCACAGACTGAAGCTTTCTTT
TRBV5-6	-	TRBJ2-7	-	CASSGGPRPYEQYF	TGTGCCAGCAGCGGGGGCCCCAGGCCCTACGAGCAGTACTTC
TRBV7-9	TRBD1	TRBJ1-2	-	CASSPTPGQGYYGYTF	TGTGCCAGCAGCCCCACCCCGGGACAGGGATACTATGGCTACACCTTC
TRBV7-9	-	TRBJ2-5	-	CASSLGEDYQETQYF	TGTGCCAGCAGCTTGGGGGAGGATTACCAAGAGACCCAGTACTTC
TRBV29-1	-	TRBJ1-5	few	CSIGEDQPQHF	TGCAGCATAGGGGAGGATCAGCCCCAGCATTTT
TRBV5-6	-	TRBJ2-1	-	CASSFVGARNEQFF	TGTGCCAGCAGCTTCGTGGGGGCGCGCAATGAGCAGTTCTTC